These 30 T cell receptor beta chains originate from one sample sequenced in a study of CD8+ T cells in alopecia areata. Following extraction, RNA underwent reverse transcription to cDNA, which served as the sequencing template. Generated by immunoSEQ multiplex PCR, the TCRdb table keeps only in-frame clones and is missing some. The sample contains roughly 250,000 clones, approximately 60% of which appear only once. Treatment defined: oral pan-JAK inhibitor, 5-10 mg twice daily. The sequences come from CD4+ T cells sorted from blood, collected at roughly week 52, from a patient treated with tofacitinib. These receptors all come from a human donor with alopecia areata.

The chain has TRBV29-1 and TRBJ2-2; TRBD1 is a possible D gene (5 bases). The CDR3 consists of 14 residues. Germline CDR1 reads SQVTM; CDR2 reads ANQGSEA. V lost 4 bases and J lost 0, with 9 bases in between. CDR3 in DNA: TGCAGCGTTGTCAGGGAAGCGAACACCGGGGAGCTGTTTTTT. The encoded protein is CSVVREANTGELFF.

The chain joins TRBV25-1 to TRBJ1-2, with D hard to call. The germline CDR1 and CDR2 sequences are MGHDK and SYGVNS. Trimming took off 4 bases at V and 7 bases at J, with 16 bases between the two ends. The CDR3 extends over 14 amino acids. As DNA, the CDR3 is TGTGCCAGCAGTGTTAAGGCCAGTGGAGGTGGCTACACCTTC. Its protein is CASSVKASGGGYTF.

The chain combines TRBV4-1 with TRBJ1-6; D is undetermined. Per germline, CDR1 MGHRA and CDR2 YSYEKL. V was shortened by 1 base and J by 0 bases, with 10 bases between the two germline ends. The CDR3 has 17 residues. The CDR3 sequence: CASSQGELSSYNSPLHF. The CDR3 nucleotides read TGCGCCAGCAGCCAAGGCGAACTAAGCTCCTATAATTCACCCCTCCACTTT.

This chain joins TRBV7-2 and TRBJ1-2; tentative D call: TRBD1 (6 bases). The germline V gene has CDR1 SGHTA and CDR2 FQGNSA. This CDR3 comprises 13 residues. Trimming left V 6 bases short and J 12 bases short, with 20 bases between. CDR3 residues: CASRKAIRGQNTF. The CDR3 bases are TGTGCCAGCAGGAAGGCAATCAGGGGACAAAACACCTTC.

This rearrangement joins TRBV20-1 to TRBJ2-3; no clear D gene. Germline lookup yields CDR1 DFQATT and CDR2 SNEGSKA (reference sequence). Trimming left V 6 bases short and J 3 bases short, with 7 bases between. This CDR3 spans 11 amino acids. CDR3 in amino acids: CSAETTDTQYF. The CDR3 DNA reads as TGCAGTGCCGAGACGACAGATACGCAGTATTTT.

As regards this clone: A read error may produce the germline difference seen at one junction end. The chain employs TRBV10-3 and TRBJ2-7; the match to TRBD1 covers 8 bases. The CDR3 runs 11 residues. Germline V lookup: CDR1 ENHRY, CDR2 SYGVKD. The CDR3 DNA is TGTGCCATCAGTGAAGGACAGGGTGAGTTCTTC. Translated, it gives CAISEGQGEFF.

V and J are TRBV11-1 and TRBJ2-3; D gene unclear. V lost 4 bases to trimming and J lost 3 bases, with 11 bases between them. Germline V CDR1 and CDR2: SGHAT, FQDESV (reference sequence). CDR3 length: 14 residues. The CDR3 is CASSYLARTDTQYF. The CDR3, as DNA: TGTGCCAGCAGCTATTTGGCGAGGACAGATACGCAGTATTTT.

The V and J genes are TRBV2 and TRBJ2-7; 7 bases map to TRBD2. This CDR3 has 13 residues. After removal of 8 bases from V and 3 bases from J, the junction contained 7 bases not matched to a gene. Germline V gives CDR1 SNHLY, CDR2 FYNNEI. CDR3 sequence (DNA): TGTGCCAGCCTCGGGGCTAGCGGCTACGAGCAGTACTTC. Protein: CASLGASGYEQYF.

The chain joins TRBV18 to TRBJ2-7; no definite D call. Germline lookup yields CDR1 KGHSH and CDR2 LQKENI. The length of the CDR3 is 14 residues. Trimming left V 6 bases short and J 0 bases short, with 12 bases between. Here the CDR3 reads CASSKEGSSYEQYF. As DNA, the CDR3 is TGTGCCAGCTCCAAGGAAGGAAGCTCCTACGAGCAGTACTTC.

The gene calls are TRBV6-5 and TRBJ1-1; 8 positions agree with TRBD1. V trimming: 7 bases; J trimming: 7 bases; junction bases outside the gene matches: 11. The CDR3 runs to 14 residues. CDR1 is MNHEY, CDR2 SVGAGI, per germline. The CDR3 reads CASMPGQGSIEAFF. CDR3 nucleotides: TGTGCCAGCATGCCCGGACAGGGTTCAATTGAAGCTTTCTTT.

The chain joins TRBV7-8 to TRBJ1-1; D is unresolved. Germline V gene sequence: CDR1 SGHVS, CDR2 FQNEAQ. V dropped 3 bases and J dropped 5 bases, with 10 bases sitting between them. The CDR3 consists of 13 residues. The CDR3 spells CASSLGLGTEAFF. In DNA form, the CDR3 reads TGTGCCAGCAGCTTGGGGTTGGGAACTGAAGCTTTCTTT.

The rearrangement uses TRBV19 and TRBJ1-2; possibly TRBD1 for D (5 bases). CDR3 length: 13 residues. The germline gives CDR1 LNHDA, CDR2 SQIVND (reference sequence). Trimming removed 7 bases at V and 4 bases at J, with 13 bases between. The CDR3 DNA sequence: TGTGCCAGTAACCTGGGACGGAGCTATGGCTACACCTTC. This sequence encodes CASNLGRSYGYTF.

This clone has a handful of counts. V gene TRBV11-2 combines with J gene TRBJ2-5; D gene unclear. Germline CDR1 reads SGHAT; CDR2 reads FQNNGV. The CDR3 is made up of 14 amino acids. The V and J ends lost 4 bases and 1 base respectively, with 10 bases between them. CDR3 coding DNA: TGTGCCAGCAGCTCCGGGTGGTCCCAAGAGACCCAGTACTTC. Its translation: CASSSGWSQETQYF.

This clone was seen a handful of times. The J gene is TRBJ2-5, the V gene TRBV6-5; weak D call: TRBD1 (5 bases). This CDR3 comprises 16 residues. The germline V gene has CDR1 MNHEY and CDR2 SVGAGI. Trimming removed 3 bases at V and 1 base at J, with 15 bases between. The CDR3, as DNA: TGTGCCAGCAGTTATAAGTTTGGTACAGGCCAAGAGACCCAGTACTTC. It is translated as CASSYKFGTGQETQYF.

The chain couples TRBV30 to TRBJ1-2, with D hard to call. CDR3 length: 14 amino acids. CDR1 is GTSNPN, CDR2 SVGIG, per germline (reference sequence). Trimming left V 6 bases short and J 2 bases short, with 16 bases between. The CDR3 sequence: CACAFGQDNYGYTF. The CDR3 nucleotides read TGTGCCTGTGCCTTCGGGCAGGACAACTATGGCTACACCTTC.

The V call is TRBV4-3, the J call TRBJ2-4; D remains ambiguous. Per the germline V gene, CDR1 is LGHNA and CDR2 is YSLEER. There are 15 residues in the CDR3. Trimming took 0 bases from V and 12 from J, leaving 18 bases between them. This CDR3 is CASSQDFGVTASQYF. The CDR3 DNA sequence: TGCGCCAGCAGCCAAGATTTTGGGGTAACAGCGTCTCAGTACTTC.

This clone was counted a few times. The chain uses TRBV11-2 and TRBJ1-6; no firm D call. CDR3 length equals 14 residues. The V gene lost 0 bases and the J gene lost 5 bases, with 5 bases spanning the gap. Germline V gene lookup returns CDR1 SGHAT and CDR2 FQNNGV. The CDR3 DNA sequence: TGTGCCAGCAGCTTAGAACGGGATAATTCACCCCTCCACTTT. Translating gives CASSLERDNSPLHF.

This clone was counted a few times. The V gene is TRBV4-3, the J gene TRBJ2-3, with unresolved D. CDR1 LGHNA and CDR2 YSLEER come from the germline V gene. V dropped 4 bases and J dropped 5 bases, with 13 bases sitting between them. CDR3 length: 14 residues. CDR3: CASSRSLTRDTQYF. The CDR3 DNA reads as TGCGCCAGCAGCCGATCCCTTACTCGAGATACGCAGTATTTT.

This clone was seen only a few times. The CDR3 region is CASSLDGKSGNTIYF. The CDR3, as DNA: TGCGCCAGCAGCTTGGACGGAAAGTCTGGAAACACCATATATTTT. The chain joins TRBV5-1 to TRBJ1-3; D is undetermined. V lost 0 bases and J 1 base, leaving 8 bases between the germline ends. Per germline, CDR1 SGHRS and CDR2 YFSETQ. This CDR3 spans 15 amino acids. Complete variable domain (other parts from reference TRBV5-1 and TRBJ1-3): KAGVTQTPRYLIKTRGQQVTLSCSPISGHRSVSWYQQTPGQGLQFLFEYFSETQRNKGNFPGRFSGRQFSNSRSEMNVSTLELGDSALYLCASSLDGKSGNTIYFGEGSWLTVV.

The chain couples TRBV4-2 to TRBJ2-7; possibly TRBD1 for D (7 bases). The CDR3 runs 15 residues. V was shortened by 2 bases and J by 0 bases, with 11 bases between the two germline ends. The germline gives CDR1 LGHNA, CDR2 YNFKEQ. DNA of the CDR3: TGTGCCAGCAGCCAACAGGGGGGACTCTCCTACGAGCAGTACTTC. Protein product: CASSQQGGLSYEQYF.

Here the CDR3 reads CSARGDRVFEQFF. The DNA of the CDR3 is TGCAGCGCGAGAGGGGACAGGGTATTCGAGCAGTTCTTC. V usage is TRBV29-1 and J usage is TRBJ2-1; 9 nucleotides agree with TRBD1. V was pared by 7 bases and J by 10 bases, with 11 bases of the junction left unmatched. The CDR3 sequence is 13 residues long. CDR1 and CDR2 from the germline V gene are SQVTM and ANQGSEA.

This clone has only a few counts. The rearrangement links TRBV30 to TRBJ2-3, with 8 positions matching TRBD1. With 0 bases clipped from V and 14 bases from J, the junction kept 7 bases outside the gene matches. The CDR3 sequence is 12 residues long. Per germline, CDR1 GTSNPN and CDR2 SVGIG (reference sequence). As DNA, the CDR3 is TGTGCCTGGAGTGTGCGGCAGGGGGCGCGGTATTTT. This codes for CAWSVRQGARYF.

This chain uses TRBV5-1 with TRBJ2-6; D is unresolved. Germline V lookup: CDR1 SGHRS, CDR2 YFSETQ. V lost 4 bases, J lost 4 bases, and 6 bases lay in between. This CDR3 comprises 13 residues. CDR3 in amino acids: CASSPSGANVLTF. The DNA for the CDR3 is TGCGCCAGCAGCCCAAGCGGGGCCAACGTCCTGACTTTC.

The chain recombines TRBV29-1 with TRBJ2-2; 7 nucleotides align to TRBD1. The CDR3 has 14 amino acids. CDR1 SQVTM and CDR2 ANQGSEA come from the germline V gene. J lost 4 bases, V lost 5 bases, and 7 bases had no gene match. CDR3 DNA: TGCAGCGTTCGGGTGGCAGGGGGCACCGGGGAGCTGTTTTTT. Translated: CSVRVAGGTGELFF.

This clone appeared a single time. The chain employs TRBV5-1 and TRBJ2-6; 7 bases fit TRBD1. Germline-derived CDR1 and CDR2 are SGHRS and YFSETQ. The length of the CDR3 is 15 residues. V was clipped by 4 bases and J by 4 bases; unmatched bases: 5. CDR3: CASSVQGTGANVLTF. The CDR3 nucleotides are TGCGCCAGCAGCGTACAGGGGACCGGGGCCAACGTCCTGACTTTC.

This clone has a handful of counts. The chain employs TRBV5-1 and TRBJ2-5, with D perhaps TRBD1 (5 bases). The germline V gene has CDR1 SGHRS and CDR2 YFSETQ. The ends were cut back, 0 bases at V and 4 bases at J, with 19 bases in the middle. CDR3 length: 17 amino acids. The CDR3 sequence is CASSLDLGRGVRETQYF. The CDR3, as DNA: TGCGCCAGCAGCTTGGATTTGGGGCGTGGTGTTCGAGAGACCCAGTACTTC.

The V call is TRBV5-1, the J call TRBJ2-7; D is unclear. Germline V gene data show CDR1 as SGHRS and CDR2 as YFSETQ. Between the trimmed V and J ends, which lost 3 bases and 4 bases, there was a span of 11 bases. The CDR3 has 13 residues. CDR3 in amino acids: CASSSSNEYEQYF. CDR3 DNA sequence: TGCGCCAGCAGCTCCTCGAACGAGTACGAGCAGTACTTC.

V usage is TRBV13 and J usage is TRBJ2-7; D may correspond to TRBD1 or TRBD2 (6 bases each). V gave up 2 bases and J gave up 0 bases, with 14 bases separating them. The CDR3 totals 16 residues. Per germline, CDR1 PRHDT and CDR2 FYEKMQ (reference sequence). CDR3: CASSLWARGVSYEQYF. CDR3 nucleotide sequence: TGTGCCAGCAGCTTATGGGCTAGGGGGGTCTCCTACGAGCAGTACTTC. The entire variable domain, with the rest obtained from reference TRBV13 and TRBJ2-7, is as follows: AAGVIQSPRHLIKEKRETATLKCYPIPRHDTVYWYQQGPGQDPQFLISFYEKMQSDKGSIPDRFSAQQFSDYHSELNMSSLELGDSALYFCASSLWARGVSYEQYFGPGTRLTVT.

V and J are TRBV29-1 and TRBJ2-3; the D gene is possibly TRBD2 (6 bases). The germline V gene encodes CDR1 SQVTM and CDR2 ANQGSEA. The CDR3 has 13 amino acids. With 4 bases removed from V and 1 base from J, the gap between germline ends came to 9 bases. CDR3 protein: CSVVTSGTDTQYF. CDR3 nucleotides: TGCAGCGTTGTGACTAGTGGCACAGATACGCAGTATTTT.

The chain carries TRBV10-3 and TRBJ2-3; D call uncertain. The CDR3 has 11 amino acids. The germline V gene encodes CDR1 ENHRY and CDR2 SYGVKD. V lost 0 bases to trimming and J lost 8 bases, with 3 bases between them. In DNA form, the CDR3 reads TGTGCCATCAGTGAGTCGGGTACGCAGTATTTT. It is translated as CAISESGTQYF.